A selection of T cell receptor beta chains follows, all from one sample in a study of T cells after yellow fever vaccination. TCRdb passed the 5' RACE reads through MiXCR, listing each CDR3 protein once. The sample consists of roughly 500,000 distinct CDR3 sequences, 15% to 20% of them appearing once. The material was PBMCs, obtained 15 days after the yellow fever booster vaccination. These receptors were collected from a man aged 25-40 years who received the YFV17D yellow fever vaccine. Each CDR3 is given with its conserved first and last residue. A D gene is named only where the DNA matches it firmly.

d_call j_call v_call cdr3_aa
NA TRBJ2-2 TRBV12-3/TRBV12-4 CASSLIGAGTTGELFF
TRBD1 TRBJ2-2 TRBV7-8 CASSQGTGVGELFF
NA TRBJ2-7 TRBV12-3/TRBV12-4 CASSPGVGGSYEQYF
TRBD2 TRBJ2-1 TRBV20-1 CSALMRGLAGGQGPQFF
NA TRBJ2-1 TRBV25-1 CASNERGPRMAEQFF
TRBD2 TRBJ2-7 TRBV20-1 CSARDNKNSGKGNEQYF
NA TRBJ2-5 TRBV2 CASSGEAGLRETQYF
TRBD2 TRBJ2-1 TRBV5-1 CASSLAAREGLDEQFF
NA TRBJ2-2 TRBV28 CASRGVPNTGELFF
NA TRBJ2-5 TRBV29-1 CSASGTGRVWEETQYF
TRBD1 TRBJ1-5 TRBV6-1 CASRPGTEGNQPQHF
NA TRBJ1-5 TRBV5-4 CASSLGGSGDQPQHF
NA TRBJ2-7 TRBV2 CASSLHFDYEQYF
NA TRBJ2-1 TRBV5-4 CASSLRGGKYNEQFF
TRBD2 TRBJ2-7 TRBV27 CASSPPDREDYEQYF
NA TRBJ2-6 TRBV20-1 CSATQASSGANVLTF
NA TRBJ2-2 TRBV6-1 CASSEARLLGELFF
NA TRBJ1-2 TRBV6-5 CASSYSPGNYGYTF
NA TRBJ2-7 TRBV28 CASREKGLSHEQYF